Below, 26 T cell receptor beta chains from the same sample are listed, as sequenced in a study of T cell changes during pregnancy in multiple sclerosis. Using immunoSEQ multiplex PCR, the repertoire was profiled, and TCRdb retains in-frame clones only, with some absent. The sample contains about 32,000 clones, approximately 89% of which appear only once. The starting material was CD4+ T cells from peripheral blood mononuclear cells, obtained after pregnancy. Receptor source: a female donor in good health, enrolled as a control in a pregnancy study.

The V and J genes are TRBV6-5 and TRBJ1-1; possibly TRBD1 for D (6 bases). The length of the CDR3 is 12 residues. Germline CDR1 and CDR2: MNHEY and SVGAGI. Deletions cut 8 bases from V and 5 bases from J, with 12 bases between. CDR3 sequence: CASYREGTEAFF. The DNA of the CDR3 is TGTGCCAGCTACAGGGAAGGAACTGAAGCTTTCTTT.

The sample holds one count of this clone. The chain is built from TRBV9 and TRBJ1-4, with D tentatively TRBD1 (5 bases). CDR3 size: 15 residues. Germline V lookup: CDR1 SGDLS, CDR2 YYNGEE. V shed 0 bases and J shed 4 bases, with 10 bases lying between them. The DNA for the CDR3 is TGTGCCAGCAGCGTAGCTTGGGGGGTTAATGAAAAACTGTTTTTT. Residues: CASSVAWGVNEKLFF.

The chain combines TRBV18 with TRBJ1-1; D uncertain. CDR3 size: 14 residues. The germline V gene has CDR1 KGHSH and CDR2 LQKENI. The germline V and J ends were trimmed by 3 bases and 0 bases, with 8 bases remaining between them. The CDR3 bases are TGTGCCAGCTCACCTGAGGGCTTGAACACTGAAGCTTTCTTT. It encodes CASSPEGLNTEAFF.

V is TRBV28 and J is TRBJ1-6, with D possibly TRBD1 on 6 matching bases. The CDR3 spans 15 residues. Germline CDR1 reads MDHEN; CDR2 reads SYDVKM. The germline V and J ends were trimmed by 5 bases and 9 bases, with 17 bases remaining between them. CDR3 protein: CASSALQGSGSPLHF. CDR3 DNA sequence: TGTGCCAGCAGTGCGTTACAGGGATCGGGTTCACCCCTCCACTTT. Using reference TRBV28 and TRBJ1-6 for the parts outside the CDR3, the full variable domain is DVKVTQSSRYLVKRTGEKVFLECVQDMDHENMFWYRQDPGLGLRLIYFSYDVKMKEKGDIPEGYSVSREKKERFSLILESASTNQTSMYLCASSALQGSGSPLHFGNGTRLTVT.

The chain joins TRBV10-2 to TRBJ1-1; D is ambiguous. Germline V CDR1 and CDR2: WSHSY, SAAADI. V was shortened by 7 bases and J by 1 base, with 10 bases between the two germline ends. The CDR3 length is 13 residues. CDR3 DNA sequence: TGCGCCAGCACCGAGAGTGGGAACACTGAAGCTTTCTTT. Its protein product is CASTESGNTEAFF.

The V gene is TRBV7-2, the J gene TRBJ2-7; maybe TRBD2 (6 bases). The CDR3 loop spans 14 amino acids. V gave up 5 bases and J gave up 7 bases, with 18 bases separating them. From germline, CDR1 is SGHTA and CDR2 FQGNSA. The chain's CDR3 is CASSQGTGFGEQYF. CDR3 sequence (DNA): TGTGCCAGCAGCCAAGGGACTGGATTTGGGGAGCAGTACTTC.

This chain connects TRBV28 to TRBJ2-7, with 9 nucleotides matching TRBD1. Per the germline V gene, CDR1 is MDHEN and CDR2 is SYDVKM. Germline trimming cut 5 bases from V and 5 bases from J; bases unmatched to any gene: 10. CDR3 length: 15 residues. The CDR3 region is CASSQGTGRRNEQYF. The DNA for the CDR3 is TGTGCCAGCAGTCAAGGGACAGGGAGGAGGAACGAGCAGTACTTC. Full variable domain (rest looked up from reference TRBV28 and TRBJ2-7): DVKVTQSSRYLVKRTGEKVFLECVQDMDHENMFWYRQDPGLGLRLIYFSYDVKMKEKGDIPEGYSVSREKKERFSLILESASTNQTSMYLCASSQGTGRRNEQYFGPGTRLTVT.

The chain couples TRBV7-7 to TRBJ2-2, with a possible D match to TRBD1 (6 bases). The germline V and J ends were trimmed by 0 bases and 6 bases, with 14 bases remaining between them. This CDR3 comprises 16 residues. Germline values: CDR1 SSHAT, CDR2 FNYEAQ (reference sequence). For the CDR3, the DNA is TGTGCCAGCAGCTTAGCAACAGGGTTGGAGGCCGGGGAGCTGTTTTTT. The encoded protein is CASSLATGLEAGELFF.

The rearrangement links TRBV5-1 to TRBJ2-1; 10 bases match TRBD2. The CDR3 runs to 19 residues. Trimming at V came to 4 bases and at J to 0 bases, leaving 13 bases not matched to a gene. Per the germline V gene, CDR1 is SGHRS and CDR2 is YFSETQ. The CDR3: CASSPLRLAGASSYNEQFF. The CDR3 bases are TGCGCCAGCAGCCCCTTGAGGCTAGCGGGGGCCAGCTCCTACAATGAGCAGTTCTTC.

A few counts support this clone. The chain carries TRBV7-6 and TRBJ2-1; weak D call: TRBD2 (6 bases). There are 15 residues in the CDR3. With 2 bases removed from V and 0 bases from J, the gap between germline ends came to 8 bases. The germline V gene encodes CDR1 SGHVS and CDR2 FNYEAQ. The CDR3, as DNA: TGTGCCAGCAGCTTAAACGGGGGCTCCTACAATGAGCAGTTCTTC. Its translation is CASSLNGGSYNEQFF.

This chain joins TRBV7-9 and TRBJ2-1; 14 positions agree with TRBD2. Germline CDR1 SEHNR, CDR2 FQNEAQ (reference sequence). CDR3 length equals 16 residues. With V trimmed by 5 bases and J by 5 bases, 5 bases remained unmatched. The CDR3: CASSEGLAGDHNEQFF. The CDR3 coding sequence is TGTGCCAGCAGCGAGGGACTAGCGGGGGACCACAATGAGCAGTTCTTC.

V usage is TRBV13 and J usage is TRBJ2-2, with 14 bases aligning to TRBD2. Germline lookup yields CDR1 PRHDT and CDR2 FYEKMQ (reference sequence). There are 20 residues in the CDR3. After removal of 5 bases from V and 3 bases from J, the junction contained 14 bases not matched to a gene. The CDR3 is CASSLREGLAGAGYTGELFF. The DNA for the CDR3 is TGTGCCAGCAGCCTCCGTGAGGGACTAGCGGGAGCTGGGTACACCGGGGAGCTGTTTTTT.

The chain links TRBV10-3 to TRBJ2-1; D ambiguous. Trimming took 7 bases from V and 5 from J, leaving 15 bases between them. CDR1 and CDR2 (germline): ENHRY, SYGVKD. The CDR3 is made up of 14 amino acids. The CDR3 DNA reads TGTGCCATCACCGGCATGGATCGGGACAATGAGCAGTTCTTC. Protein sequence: CAITGMDRDNEQFF.

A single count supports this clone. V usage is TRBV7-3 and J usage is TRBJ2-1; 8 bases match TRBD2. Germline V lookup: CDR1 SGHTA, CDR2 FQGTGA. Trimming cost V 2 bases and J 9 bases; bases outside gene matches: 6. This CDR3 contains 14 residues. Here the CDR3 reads CASSLGGSGSEQFF. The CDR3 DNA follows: TGTGCCAGCAGCTTAGGGGGAAGCGGGAGTGAGCAGTTCTTC.

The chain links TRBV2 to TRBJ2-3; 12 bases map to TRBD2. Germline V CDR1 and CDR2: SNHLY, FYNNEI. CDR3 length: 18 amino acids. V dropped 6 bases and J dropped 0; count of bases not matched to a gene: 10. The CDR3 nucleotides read TGTGCCAGCAGGAAAGGACTAGCGGGGACCTCTAGCACAGATACGCAGTATTTT. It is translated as CASRKGLAGTSSTDTQYF.

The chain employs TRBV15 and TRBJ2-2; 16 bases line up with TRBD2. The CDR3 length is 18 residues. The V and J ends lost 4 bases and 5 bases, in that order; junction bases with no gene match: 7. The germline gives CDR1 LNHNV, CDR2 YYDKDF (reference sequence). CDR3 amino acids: CATSTYGTSGRATGELFF. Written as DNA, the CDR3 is TGTGCCACCAGCACCTACGGGACTAGCGGGAGGGCAACCGGGGAGCTGTTTTTT.

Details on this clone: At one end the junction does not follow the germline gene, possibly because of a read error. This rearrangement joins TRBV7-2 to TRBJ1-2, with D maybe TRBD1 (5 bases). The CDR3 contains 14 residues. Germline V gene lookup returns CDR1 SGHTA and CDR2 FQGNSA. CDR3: CASSLAGSNYGYTF. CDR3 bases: TGTGCCAGCAGCCTAGCAGGGAGTAACTATGGCTACACCTTC.

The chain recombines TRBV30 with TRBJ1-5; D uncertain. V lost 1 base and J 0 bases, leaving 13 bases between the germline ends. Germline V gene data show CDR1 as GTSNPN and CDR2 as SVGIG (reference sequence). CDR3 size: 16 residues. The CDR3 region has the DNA TGTGCCTGGAGTGAGCGTGTAGGAGTTAGCAATCAGCCCCAGCATTTT. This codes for CAWSERVGVSNQPQHF.

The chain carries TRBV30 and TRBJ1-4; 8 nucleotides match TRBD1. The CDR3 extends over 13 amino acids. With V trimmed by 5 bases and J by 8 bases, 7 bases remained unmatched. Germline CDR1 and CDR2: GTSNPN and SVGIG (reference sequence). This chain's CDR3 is CAWGQGAVEKLFF. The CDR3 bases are TGTGCCTGGGGGCAGGGGGCGGTAGAAAAACTGTTTTTT.

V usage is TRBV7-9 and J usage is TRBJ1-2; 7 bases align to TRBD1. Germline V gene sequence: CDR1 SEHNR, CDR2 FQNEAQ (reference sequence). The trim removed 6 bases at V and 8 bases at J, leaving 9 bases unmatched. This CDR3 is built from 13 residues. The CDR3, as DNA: TGTGCCAGCAGAGGGCAGGGGGTTGGAGGCTACACCTTC. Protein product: CASRGQGVGGYTF.

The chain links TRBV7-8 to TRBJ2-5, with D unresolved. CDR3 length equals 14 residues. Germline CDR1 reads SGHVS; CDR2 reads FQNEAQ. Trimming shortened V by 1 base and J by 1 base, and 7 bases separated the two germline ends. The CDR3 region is CASSLGTGQETQYF. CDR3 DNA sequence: TGTGCCAGCAGCTTAGGCACCGGCCAAGAGACCCAGTACTTC.

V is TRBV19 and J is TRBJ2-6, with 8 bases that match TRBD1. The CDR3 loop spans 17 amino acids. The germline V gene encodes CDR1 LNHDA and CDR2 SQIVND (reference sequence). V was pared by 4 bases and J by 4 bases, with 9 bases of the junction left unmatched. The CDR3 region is CASSTTGDSTGANVLTF. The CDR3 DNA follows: TGTGCCAGTAGTACGACAGGGGACTCAACCGGGGCCAACGTCCTGACTTTC.

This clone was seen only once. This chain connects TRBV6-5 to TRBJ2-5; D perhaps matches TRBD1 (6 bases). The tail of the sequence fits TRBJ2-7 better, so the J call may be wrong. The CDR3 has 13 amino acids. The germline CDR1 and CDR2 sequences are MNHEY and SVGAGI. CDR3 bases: TGTGCCAGCAGCCGAGGGGGAGACTACGAGCAGTACTTC. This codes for CASSRGGDYEQYF.

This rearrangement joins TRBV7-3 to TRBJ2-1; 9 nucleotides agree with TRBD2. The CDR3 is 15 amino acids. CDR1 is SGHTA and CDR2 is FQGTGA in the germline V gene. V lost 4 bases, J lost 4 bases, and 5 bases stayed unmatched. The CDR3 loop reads CASSSSSGAYNEQFF. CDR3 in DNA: TGTGCCAGCAGCTCCTCTAGCGGGGCTTACAATGAGCAGTTCTTC.

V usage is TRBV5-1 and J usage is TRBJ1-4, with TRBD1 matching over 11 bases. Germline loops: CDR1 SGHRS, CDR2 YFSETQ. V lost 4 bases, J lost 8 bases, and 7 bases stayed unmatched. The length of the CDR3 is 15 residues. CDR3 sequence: CASSQSGTGGEKLFF. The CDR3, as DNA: TGCGCCAGCAGCCAGTCCGGGACAGGGGGAGAAAAACTGTTTTTT.

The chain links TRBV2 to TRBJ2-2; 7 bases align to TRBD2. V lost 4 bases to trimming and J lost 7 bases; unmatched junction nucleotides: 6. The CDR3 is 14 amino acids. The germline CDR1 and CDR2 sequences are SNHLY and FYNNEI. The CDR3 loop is CASSGVGTIGELFF. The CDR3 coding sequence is TGTGCCAGCAGTGGGGTCGGGACTATCGGGGAGCTGTTTTTT.